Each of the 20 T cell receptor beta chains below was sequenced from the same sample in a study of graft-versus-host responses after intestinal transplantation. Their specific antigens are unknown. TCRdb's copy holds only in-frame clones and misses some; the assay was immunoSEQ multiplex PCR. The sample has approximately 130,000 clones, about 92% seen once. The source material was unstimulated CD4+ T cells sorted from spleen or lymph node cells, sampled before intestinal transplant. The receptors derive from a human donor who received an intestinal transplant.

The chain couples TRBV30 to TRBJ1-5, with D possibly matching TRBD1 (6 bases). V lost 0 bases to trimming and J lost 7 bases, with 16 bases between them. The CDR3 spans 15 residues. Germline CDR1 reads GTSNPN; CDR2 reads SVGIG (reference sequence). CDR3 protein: CAWSVGWQGNQPQHF. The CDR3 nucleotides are TGTGCCTGGAGTGTAGGATGGCAGGGGAACCAGCCCCAGCATTTT.

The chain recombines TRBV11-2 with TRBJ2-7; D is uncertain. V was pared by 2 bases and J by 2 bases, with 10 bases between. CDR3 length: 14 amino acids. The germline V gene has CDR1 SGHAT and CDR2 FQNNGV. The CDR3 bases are TGTGCCAGCAGCTTAATATCTGGAGCCTACGAGCAGTACTTC. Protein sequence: CASSLISGAYEQYF.

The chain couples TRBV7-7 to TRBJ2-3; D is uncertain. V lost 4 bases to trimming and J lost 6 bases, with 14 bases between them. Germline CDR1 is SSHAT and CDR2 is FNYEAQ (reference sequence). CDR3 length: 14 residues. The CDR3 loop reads CASSSSSTRDTQYF. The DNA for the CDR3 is TGTGCCAGCAGCTCCTCTTCGACCCGCGATACGCAGTATTTT.

The CDR3, as DNA: TGTGCCAGCAGTAAGGGGGTGAACACTGAAGCTTTCTTT. It yields the protein CASSKGVNTEAFF. This chain uses TRBV2 with TRBJ1-1; a weak D match, TRBD1 (6 bases). The CDR3 covers 13 residues. Germline CDR1 reads SNHLY; CDR2 reads FYNNEI. V lost 5 bases and J lost 0, with 7 bases in between.

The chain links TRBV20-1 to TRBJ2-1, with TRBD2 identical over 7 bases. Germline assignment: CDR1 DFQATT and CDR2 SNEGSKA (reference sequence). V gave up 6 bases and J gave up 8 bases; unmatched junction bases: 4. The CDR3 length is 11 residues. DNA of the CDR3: TGCAGTGCCGGGAGGTCCCATGAGCAGTTCTTC. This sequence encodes CSAGRSHEQFF.

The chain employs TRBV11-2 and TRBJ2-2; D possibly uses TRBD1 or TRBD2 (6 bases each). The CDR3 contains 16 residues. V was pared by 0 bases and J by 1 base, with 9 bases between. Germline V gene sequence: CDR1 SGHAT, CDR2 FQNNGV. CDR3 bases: TGTGCCAGCAGCTTAGATGGAGGGGGGAACACCGGGGAGCTGTTTTTT. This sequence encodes CASSLDGGGNTGELFF.

For the CDR3, the DNA is TGTGCCAGCTCACCTGGACAGGGTGTTGGTGGCTACACCTTC. Amino acid sequence: CASSPGQGVGGYTF. The V gene is TRBV18, the J gene TRBJ1-2; 8 bases are shared with TRBD1. V was clipped by 3 bases and J by 7 bases; unmatched bases: 7. Germline V lookup: CDR1 KGHSH, CDR2 LQKENI. The CDR3 has 14 residues.

Here the CDR3 reads CASSIGLAGGQYEQYF. DNA for the CDR3: TGTGCCAGTAGTATCGGCCTAGCGGGGGGCCAATACGAGCAGTACTTC. V is TRBV19 and J is TRBJ2-7; 11 positions agree with TRBD2. Looked up from germline, CDR1 is LNHDA and CDR2 is SQIVND (reference sequence). The CDR3 is 16 amino acids. V gave up 3 bases and J gave up 4 bases; unmatched junction bases: 8.

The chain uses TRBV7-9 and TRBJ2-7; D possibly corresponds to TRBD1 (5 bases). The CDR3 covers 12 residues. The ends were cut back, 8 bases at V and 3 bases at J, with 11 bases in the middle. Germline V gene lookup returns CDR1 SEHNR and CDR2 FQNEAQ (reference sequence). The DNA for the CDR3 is TGTGCCAGCCGATCAGGGAACTACGAGCAGTACTTC. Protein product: CASRSGNYEQYF.

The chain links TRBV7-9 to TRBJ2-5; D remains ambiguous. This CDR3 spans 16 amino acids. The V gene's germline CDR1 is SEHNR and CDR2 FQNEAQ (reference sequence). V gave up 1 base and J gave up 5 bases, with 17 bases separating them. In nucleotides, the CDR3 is TGTGCCAGCAGCTTAGGGGGTCAGGTAGCTGGGGAGACCCAGTACTTC. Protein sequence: CASSLGGQVAGETQYF.

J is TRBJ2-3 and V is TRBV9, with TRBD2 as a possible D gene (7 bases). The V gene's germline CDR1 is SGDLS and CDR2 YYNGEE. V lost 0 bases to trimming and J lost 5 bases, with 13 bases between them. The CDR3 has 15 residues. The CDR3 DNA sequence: TGTGCCAGCAGCGTAGATCGGGGGGCACAAGATACGCAGTATTTT. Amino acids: CASSVDRGAQDTQYF.

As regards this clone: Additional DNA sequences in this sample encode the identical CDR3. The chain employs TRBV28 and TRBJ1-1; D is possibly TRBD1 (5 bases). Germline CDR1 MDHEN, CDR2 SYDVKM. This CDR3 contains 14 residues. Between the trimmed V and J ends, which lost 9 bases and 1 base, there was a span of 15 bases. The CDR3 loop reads CASTYPTGNTEAFF. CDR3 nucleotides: TGTGCCAGTACCTATCCTACAGGGAACACTGAAGCTTTCTTT.

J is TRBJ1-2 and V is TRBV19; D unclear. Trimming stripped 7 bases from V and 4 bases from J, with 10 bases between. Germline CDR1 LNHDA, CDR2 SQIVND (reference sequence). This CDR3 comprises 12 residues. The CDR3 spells CASTTSFYGYTF. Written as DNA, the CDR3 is TGTGCCAGTACTACCAGTTTCTATGGCTACACCTTC.

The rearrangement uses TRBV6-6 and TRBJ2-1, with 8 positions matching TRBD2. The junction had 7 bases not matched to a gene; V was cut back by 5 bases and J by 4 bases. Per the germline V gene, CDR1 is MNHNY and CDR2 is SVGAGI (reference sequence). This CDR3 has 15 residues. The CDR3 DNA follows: TGTGCCAGCAGTCCCAAGCGGGGGTGGTACAATGAGCAGTTCTTC. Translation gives CASSPKRGWYNEQFF.

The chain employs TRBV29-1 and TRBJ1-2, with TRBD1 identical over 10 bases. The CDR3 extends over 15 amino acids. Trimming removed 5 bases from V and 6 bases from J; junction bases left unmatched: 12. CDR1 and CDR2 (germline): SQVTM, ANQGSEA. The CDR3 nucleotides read TGCAGCGTTACGCGGACAGGGGGAGTCAGTAATGGCTACACCTTC. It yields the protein CSVTRTGGVSNGYTF.

In nucleotides, the CDR3 is TGTGCCAGCAGCCCGAGGGGCGGCGAACTAGATACGCAGTATTTT. Its protein is CASSPRGGELDTQYF. This sequence joins TRBV7-8 and TRBJ2-3; D might be TRBD1 or TRBD2, each matching 5 bases. The CDR3 length is 15 residues. The germline CDR1 and CDR2 sequences are SGHVS and FQNEAQ. Trimming took 5 bases from V and 5 from J, leaving 17 bases between them.

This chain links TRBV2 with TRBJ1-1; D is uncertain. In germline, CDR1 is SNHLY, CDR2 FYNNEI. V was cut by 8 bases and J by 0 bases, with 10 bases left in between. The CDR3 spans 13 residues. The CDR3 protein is CASASGMNTEAFF. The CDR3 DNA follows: TGTGCCAGCGCGTCGGGCATGAACACTGAAGCTTTCTTT.

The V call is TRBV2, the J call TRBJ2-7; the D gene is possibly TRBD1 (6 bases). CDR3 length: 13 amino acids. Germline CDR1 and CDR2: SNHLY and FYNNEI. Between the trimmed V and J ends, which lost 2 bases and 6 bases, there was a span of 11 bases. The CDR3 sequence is CASSEQGFGEQYF. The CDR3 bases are TGTGCCAGCAGTGAACAGGGGTTTGGCGAGCAGTACTTC. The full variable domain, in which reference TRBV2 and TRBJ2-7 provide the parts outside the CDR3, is EPEVTQTPSHQVTQMGQEVILRCVPISNHLYFYWYRQILGQKVEFLVSFYNNEISEKSEIFDDQFSVERPDGSNFTLKIRSTKLEDSAMYFCASSEQGFGEQYFGPGTRLTVT.

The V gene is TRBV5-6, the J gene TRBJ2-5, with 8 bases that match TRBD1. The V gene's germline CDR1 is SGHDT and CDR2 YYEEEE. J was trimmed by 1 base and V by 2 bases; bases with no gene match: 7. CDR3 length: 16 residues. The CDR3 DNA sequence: TGTGCCAGCAGCTTTTGGGGACAGGTTCGCCAAGAGACCCAGTACTTC. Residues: CASSFWGQVRQETQYF.

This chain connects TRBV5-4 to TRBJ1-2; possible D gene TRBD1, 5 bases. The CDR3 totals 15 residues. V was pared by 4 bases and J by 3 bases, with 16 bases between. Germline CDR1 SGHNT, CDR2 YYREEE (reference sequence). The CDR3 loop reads CASSGGLHADYGYTF. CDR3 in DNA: TGTGCCAGCAGCGGGGGACTCCACGCGGACTATGGCTACACCTTC.